This T cell receptor (beta chain) was identified in a study of blood T cell repertoires in COVID-19. Study-wide background: The samples span acute and convalescent COVID-19 from the United States, Italy and Spain.

Clones were read by immunoSEQ multiplex PCR, and TCRdb kept only the in-frame ones, dropping some. The repertoire holds around 100,000 clones, roughly 89% seen once, with 17% in the top ten. From germline, CDR1 is PRHDT and CDR2 FYEKMQ (reference sequence). Trimming took 1 base from V and 7 from J, leaving 13 bases between them. The CDR3 length is 14 residues. The sample consisted of peripheral blood. The chain combines TRBV13 with TRBJ1-2; D not certain. The receptor comes from an elderly woman in a cohort sampled during active COVID-19. CDR3 amino acids: CASSLAPGPSGYTF. CDR3 nucleotides: TGTGCCAGCAGCTTAGCTCCAGGCCCCTCTGGCTACACCTTC. The full variable domain, rest sourced from reference TRBV13 and TRBJ1-2, is AAGVIQSPRHLIKEKRETATLKCYPIPRHDTVYWYQQGPGQDPQFLISFYEKMQSDKGSIPDRFSAQQFSDYHSELNMSSLELGDSALYFCASSLAPGPSGYTFGSGTRLTVV.